This T cell receptor beta chain was observed in a study of cytomegalovirus exposure and HLA in healthy donors. The primer mix had 60 Vbeta and 13 Jbeta primers. Assay used: immunoSEQ multiplex PCR; TCRdb lists only in-frame clones, some missing. Here the sample spans 150,000 to 200,000 clones, about 85% being singletons. Trimming removed 5 bases from V and 5 bases from J, with 7 bases in between. Per the germline V gene, CDR1 is SGHNT and CDR2 is YYREEE (reference sequence). The length of the CDR3 is 11 residues. The sequence came from a woman aged 50 to 60 in good health and CMV-seronegative. The chain combines TRBV5-4 with TRBJ1-1, with D perhaps matching TRBD1 (5 bases). The specimen was PBMCs. The DNA of the CDR3 is TGTGCCAGCAGTCGGGGGACTGAAGCTTTCTTT. Translating gives CASSRGTEAFF. The complete variable domain, with remaining parts taken from reference TRBV5-4 and TRBJ1-1, reads ETGVTQSPTHLIKTRGQQVTLRCSSQSGHNTVSWYQQALGQGPQFIFQYYREEENGRGNFPPRFSGLQFPNYSSELNVNALELDDSALYLCASSRGTEAFFGQGTRLTVV.